A selection of T cell receptor beta chains follows, all from one sample in a study of OX40 agonist ivuxolimab in advanced cancers. Sequenced by immunoSEQ multiplex PCR; TCRdb stores in-frame clones only, minus some. The sample records 25,000 to 30,000 clones, about 70% being singletons. The starting material was CD4+ or CD8+ T cells sorted from blood, obtained in a trial of the OX40 agonist ivuxolimab. The receptors were gathered from an adult with an advanced solid tumor such as melanoma, head and neck, liver or kidney cancer. The CDR3 runs from the conserved cysteine through the conserved F or W. The D gene is left open where the match is weak. Size is omitted from some rows. Given values are once, few, many or a class for expanded clones.

v_call	d_call	clone_size	j_call	cdr3_nt	cdr3_aa
TRBV18	TRBD1	-	TRBJ2-7	TGTGCCAACTTCCCGGACAGGCCGAACGAGCAGTACTTC	CANFPDRPNEQYF
TRBV5-4	-	-	TRBJ2-3	TGTGCCAGCAGCCCGGAACCAAGCACAGATACGCAGTATTTT	CASSPEPSTDTQYF
TRBV9	-	once	TRBJ1-2	TGTGCCAGCAGCGTAGGGACCGGGACAAGCTATGGCTACACCTTC	CASSVGTGTSYGYTF
TRBV19	-	-	TRBJ2-1	TGTGCCAGTAGTATAGATGGACCATACAATGAGCAGTTCTTC	CASSIDGPYNEQFF
TRBV9	TRBD1	-	TRBJ1-1	TGTGCCAGCAGCCCTGAGAGGGGACAGGGGGCTCGGGGGGCTTTCTTT	CASSPERGQGARGAFF
TRBV9	TRBD2	-	TRBJ2-1	TGTGCCAGCAGCGTGAGCGGGGGGCCCTCATCAACTGAGCAGTTCTTC	CASSVSGGPSSTEQFF
TRBV19	-	-	TRBJ1-2	TGTGCCAGTAGTCCCACGTCCCTATGGGGCTACACCTTC	CASSPTSLWGYTF
TRBV6-5	-	-	TRBJ2-1	TGTGCCAGCAGTTACTCAGGGTTTGAGCAGTTCTTC	CASSYSGFEQFF
TRBV27	-	-	TRBJ2-4	TGTGCCAGCAGTTCCCAACCCTTAGCCAAAAACATTCAGTACTTC	CASSSQPLAKNIQYF
TRBV5-6	-	few	TRBJ1-2	TGTGCCAGCAGATACCGGGACCGCACTAACTATGGCTACACCTTC	CASRYRDRTNYGYTF
TRBV10-3	-	-	TRBJ2-5	TGTGCCATCAGTGAAATAGTACAAGAGACCCAGTACTTC	CAISEIVQETQYF
TRBV11-3	-	-	TRBJ2-1	TGTGCCAGCAGCTTAGGGAAAAATGAGCAGTTCTTC	CASSLGKNEQFF
TRBV27	-	-	TRBJ1-5	TGTGCCAGCAGTTTATCGGGATATAGCAATCAGCCCCAGCATTTT	CASSLSGYSNQPQHF
TRBV4-3	-	-	TRBJ2-3	TGCGCCAGCAGCCAAGATTGGGGGTGGGGCACAGATACGCAGTATTTT	CASSQDWGWGTDTQYF
TRBV5-6	TRBD1	once	TRBJ2-3	TGTGCCAGCAGCCCGGACAGGGCCATAGATACGCAGTATTTT	CASSPDRAIDTQYF
TRBV27	-	-	TRBJ1-2	TGTGCCAGCAGTTCACGAGAGATAAGAGGCTACACCTTC	CASSSREIRGYTF
TRBV5-6	-	few	TRBJ2-3	TGTGCCAGCAGCCTAACAGGACTCGCTGATACGCAGTATTTT	CASSLTGLADTQYF
TRBV10-3	-	-	TRBJ1-3	TGTGCCATCAGTGGGGACACCGACTCTGGAAACACCATATATTTT	CAISGDTDSGNTIYF
TRBV7-9	TRBD1	-	TRBJ1-4	TGTGCCAGCAGCTTAGACAGGGGAAATGAAAAACTGTTTTTT	CASSLDRGNEKLFF
TRBV29-1	-	-	TRBJ2-7	TGCAGCGTTGAGGACAGTCACTCCTACGAGCAGTACTTC	CSVEDSHSYEQYF
TRBV6-5	-	-	TRBJ2-3	TGTGCCAGCAGTTACTCGGGGCGGAGCACAGATACGCAGTGTTTT	CASSYSGRSTDTQCF
TRBV15	-	-	TRBJ1-2	TGTGCCACCAGCAGAGATCTGGCCCAGGGTCGAGATGGCTACACCTTC	CATSRDLAQGRDGYTF
TRBV15	-	-	TRBJ2-7	TGTGCCACCAGCAAGGAAGGAGAGACCTACGAGCAGTACTTC	CATSKEGETYEQYF
TRBV7-9	TRBD1	-	TRBJ2-2	TGTGCCAGCAGCCCATCCGGGACAGCTAACACCGGGGAGCTGTTTTTT	CASSPSGTANTGELFF
TRBV19	TRBD1	-	TRBJ2-7	TGTGCCAGTACGGACAGGGGGGTCTACGAGCAGTACTTC	CASTDRGVYEQYF
TRBV30	TRBD2	-	TRBJ2-3	TGTGCCTGGAGCGTCGTGAATCGGCCCCAACTAGCGGGGGGAAGTACGCAGTATTTT	CAWSVVNRPQLAGGSTQYF
TRBV6-5	-	-	TRBJ2-1	TGTGCCAGCAGTTCGCGCGGGGCTGACAATGAGCAGTTCTTC	CASSSRGADNEQFF
TRBV2	TRBD2	-	TRBJ2-1	TGTGCCAGCAGCTCCCGCGGGGGGCTTTACAATGAGCAGTTCTTC	CASSSRGGLYNEQFF
TRBV19	-	-	TRBJ1-6	TGTGCCAGTAGTATAGATCAGGAGGCCCTTTCACCCCTCCACTTT	CASSIDQEALSPLHF
TRBV7-2	TRBD1	-	TRBJ2-5	TGTGCCAGCAGCTTAGACAGGGGGCAGACCCAGTACTTC	CASSLDRGQTQYF
TRBV29-1	-	-	TRBJ2-2	TGCAGCGTGAGCAACACCGGGGAGCTGTTTTTT	CSVSNTGELFF
TRBV30	-	-	TRBJ1-6	TGTGCCGCCGAAACAGGGAACGATTCACCCCTCCACTTT	CAAETGNDSPLHF
TRBV4-3	-	-	TRBJ1-4	TGCGCCAGCAGCCAAGAGGGTTGGAGGGGCCGGGAAAAACTGTTTTTT	CASSQEGWRGREKLFF
TRBV5-1	TRBD2	-	TRBJ2-5	TGCGCCAGCAGCAAGACTAGCGGGGGGCCGGGGGAGACCCAGTACTTC	CASSKTSGGPGETQYF
TRBV19	TRBD1	-	TRBJ2-7	TGTGCCAGTAGCGACAGGGGTGTATATTCCTACGAGCAGTACTTC	CASSDRGVYSYEQYF
TRBV7-8	-	-	TRBJ2-7	TGTGCCAGCAGTCCCAGCACAGGGTACCTCTCCTACGAGCAGTACTTC	CASSPSTGYLSYEQYF
TRBV14	-	once	TRBJ2-5	TGTGCCAGCAGCCCCTCCTATCAAGAGACCCAGTACTTC	CASSPSYQETQYF
TRBV4-3	-	-	TRBJ2-5	TGCGCCAGCAGCCCACAAGCGGTCTGGGGGAGAGAGGAGACCCAGTACTTC	CASSPQAVWGREETQYF
TRBV7-2	TRBD1	-	TRBJ2-7	TGTGCCAGCAGCTTAGCCAGGGGACAGGGATTTATCTACGAGCAGTACTTC	CASSLARGQGFIYEQYF
TRBV6-6	-	-	TRBJ1-4	TGTGCCAGCAGTTATGGGCCGGTCAATGAAAAACTGTTTTTT	CASSYGPVNEKLFF
TRBV5-4	-	-	TRBJ1-1	TGTGCCAGCAGCTCGTCCGCGGGGAGCACTGAAGCTTTCTTT	CASSSSAGSTEAFF
TRBV13	-	few	TRBJ2-1	TGTGCCAGCAGCTTAGAAATCGGCCAGAACTACAATGAGCAGTTCTTC	CASSLEIGQNYNEQFF
TRBV6-5	-	-	TRBJ2-1	TGTGCCAGTACGGGCGGCCCCTGGAATGAGCAGTTCTTC	CASTGGPWNEQFF
TRBV5-1	-	medium-sized	TRBJ1-1	TGCGCCAGCAGCCCAATAGCCGGGATGAACACTGAAGCTTTCTTT	CASSPIAGMNTEAFF
TRBV5-4	-	-	TRBJ2-3	TGTGCCAGCAGCTTGGGGGGCGGCGGAGATACGCAGTATTTT	CASSLGGGGDTQYF
TRBV4-2	-	-	TRBJ1-3	TGTGCCAGCAGCTTAGGGGTAGCAACCGCTGGAAACACCATATATTTT	CASSLGVATAGNTIYF